This T cell receptor (beta chain) was sequenced in a study of CD8 T cells in ankylosing spondylitis. This clonotype was recorded at least ten times. As the method for making TCR beta libraries, quantitative 5'-RACE with molecular barcodes was used. TCRdb independently ran MiXCR on the 5' RACE reads; one entry per CDR3 protein. The table lists approximately 190,000 distinct CDR3 sequences, 10% to 15% of them singletons. Trimming removed 0 bases from V and 2 bases from J, with 10 bases in between. Germline CDR1 is SGHTA and CDR2 is FQGTGA. This CDR3 region has 16 residues. This chain joins TRBV7-3 and TRBJ2-2; D unclear. Source material: blood, either unsorted or a sorted T cell fraction (not recorded which). This TCR was sampled from a female donor with ankylosing spondylitis or in good health (not recorded which). This chain's CDR3 is CASSLTETSNTGELFF. In nucleotides, the CDR3 is TGTGCCAGCAGCTTAACCGAGACAAGCAACACCGGGGAGCTGTTTTTT. Full variable domain (outside the CDR3, taken from reference TRBV7-3 and TRBJ2-2): GAGVSQTPSNKVTEKGKYVELRCDPISGHTALYWYRQSLGQGPEFLIYFQGTGAADDSGLPNDRFFAVRPEGSVSTLKIQRTERGDSAVYLCASSLTETSNTGELFFGEGSRLTVL.